This T cell receptor (beta chain) emerged from a study of blood T cell repertoires in COVID-19. Using immunoSEQ multiplex PCR, the repertoire was profiled, and TCRdb retains in-frame clones only, with some absent. The sample gives hundreds of thousands of clones, approximately 91% of which show up once; approximately 2.1% is in the top ten. J lost 7 bases, V lost 3 bases, and 5 bases had no gene match. Germline values: CDR1 SGHTS, CDR2 YDEGEE. This CDR3 region has 15 residues. The TCR comes from a woman aged 35 to 49 who had recovered from COVID-19. Sequenced material: peripheral blood. The V call is TRBV5-8, the J call TRBJ2-1, with 12 bases aligning to TRBD1. DNA for the CDR3: TGTGCCAGCAGCTCGGGACAGGGGGCAGGGAATGAGCAGTTCTTC. It yields the protein CASSSGQGAGNEQFF.